This T cell receptor (beta chain) was observed in a study of OX40 agonist ivuxolimab in advanced cancers. In the study overall: Mean age approximately 66 years, range about 23 to 80; about 85% male. A history of anti-PD-1, anti-PD-L1 or anti-CTLA-4 therapy was acceptable, and roughly 40% had some.

Regarding this clone: No antigen is known for it.

The repertoire was sequenced with immunoSEQ multiplex PCR; TCRdb's copy has only in-frame clones and lacks some. The repertoire holds about 60,000 clones, with 91% as singletons. The V end was cut by 5 bases, the J end by 0 bases, with 12 bases between. There are 14 residues in the CDR3. Germline V gene lookup returns CDR1 SGHNT and CDR2 YYREEE (reference sequence). Broader study findings: Those patients achieving a partial response at 0.1-3.0 mg/kg showed among the lowest clonal expansion.

The chain couples TRBV5-4 to TRBJ2-7, with D perhaps matching TRBD1 (6 bases). Here the sequenced sample was CD4+ or CD8+ T cells sorted from blood, taken in a trial of the OX40 agonist ivuxolimab. The TCR was taken from an adult with an advanced solid tumor such as melanoma, head and neck, liver or kidney cancer. The CDR3 nucleotides read TGTGCCAGCAGTGGACAGTTGGACTCCTACGAGCAGTACTTC. The encoded protein is CASSGQLDSYEQYF.